Listed here are 28 T cell receptor beta chains from one sample, sequenced in a study of T cell responses to AZD1222 COVID-19 vaccine. Method: immunoSEQ multiplex PCR; TCRdb's copy keeps in-frame clones and lacks some. The table shows roughly 270,000 clones, with approximately 94% occurring only once. Sequencing was performed on peripheral blood, taken 28 days after the second AZD1222 dose. The source is an adult who received the AZD1222 COVID-19 vaccine.

This rearrangement joins TRBV12-3 or TRBV12-4 to TRBJ1-2; D is unclear. The V end was cut by 1 base, the J end by 5 bases, with 8 bases between. This CDR3 contains 13 residues. CDR3 region: CASSLDPRYGYTF. The CDR3 DNA is TGTGCCAGCAGTTTAGATCCCCGTTATGGCTACACCTTC.

V and J are TRBV3-1 (or the pseudogene TRBV3-2) and TRBJ1-1; possibly TRBD1 for D (6 bases). The germline V gene has CDR1 LGHDT and CDR2 YNNKEL (reference sequence). The CDR3 has 13 amino acids. Trimming stripped 4 bases from V and 5 bases from J, with 11 bases between. The CDR3 sequence: CASSPTGRTEAFF. CDR3 bases: TGTGCCAGCAGCCCTACAGGGAGGACTGAAGCTTTCTTT.

The gene calls are TRBV4-1 and TRBJ2-1, with 10 bases matching TRBD2. Germline loops: CDR1 MGHRA, CDR2 YSYEKL. The CDR3 contains 18 residues. Germline trimming cut 6 bases from V and 4 bases from J; bases unmatched to any gene: 15. DNA of the CDR3: TGCGCCAGCAGTCCTCGGGGAGCGGGAGGGCCGGGTTACAATGAGCAGTTCTTC. Its translation is CASSPRGAGGPGYNEQFF.

The rearrangement joins TRBV2 to TRBJ2-5; D is ambiguous. This CDR3 contains 13 residues. Trimming took off 1 base at V and 2 bases at J, with 5 bases between the two ends. Germline loops: CDR1 SNHLY, CDR2 FYNNEI. Here the CDR3 DNA reads TGTGCCAGCAGTGAAGAGACACAAGAGACCCAGTACTTC. Encoded protein: CASSEETQETQYF.

The chain has TRBV2 and TRBJ2-1; 10 bases are a match to TRBD2. After removal of 4 bases from V and 4 bases from J, the junction contained 4 bases not matched to a gene. Germline CDR1 reads SNHLY; CDR2 reads FYNNEI. This CDR3 region has 15 residues. The CDR3 loop is CASSVVAGGYNEQFF. The CDR3 region has the DNA TGTGCCAGCAGTGTAGTAGCGGGAGGTTACAATGAGCAGTTCTTC.

The chain combines TRBV28 with TRBJ1-6; D is unresolved. This CDR3 spans 14 amino acids. Germline CDR1 reads MDHEN; CDR2 reads SYDVKM. The V and J ends lost 5 bases and 7 bases respectively, with 12 bases between them. The CDR3 coding sequence is TGTGCCAGCAGTGACCGGGAAGAAAATTCACCCCTCCACTTT. It is translated as CASSDREENSPLHF.

V is TRBV7-8 and J is TRBJ2-5; TRBD2 matches 14 bases. Germline assignment: CDR1 SGHVS and CDR2 FQNEAQ. The J segment lost 5 bases and the V segment lost 5 bases, leaving 4 bases of the junction unmatched. The length of the CDR3 is 15 residues. CDR3 bases: TGTGCCAGCAGCCCTTGGACTAGCGGGAGGGAGACCCAGTACTTC. Encoded protein: CASSPWTSGRETQYF.

The J gene is TRBJ1-5, the V gene TRBV7-8; D not resolved. The germline V and J ends were trimmed by 2 bases and 3 bases, with 8 bases remaining between them. The CDR3 contains 14 residues. Germline assignment: CDR1 SGHVS and CDR2 FQNEAQ. CDR3 sequence reads: CASSLQISNQPQHF. CDR3 DNA: TGTGCCAGCAGCTTACAGATCTCCAATCAGCCCCAGCATTTT.

The rearrangement joins TRBV28 to TRBJ1-6, with a tentative D call TRBD1 (5 bases). V was pared by 5 bases and J by 0 bases, with 8 bases between. Germline V CDR1 and CDR2: MDHEN, SYDVKM. This CDR3 has 15 residues. The CDR3 reads CASSVRGSYNSPLHF. The CDR3 bases are TGTGCCAGCAGTGTTAGGGGCTCCTATAATTCACCCCTCCACTTT.

The V gene is TRBV18, the J gene TRBJ1-4; 8 nucleotides match TRBD1. Germline V gene data show CDR1 as KGHSH and CDR2 as LQKENI. The CDR3 consists of 14 residues. With 4 bases clipped from V and 6 bases from J, the junction kept 4 bases outside the gene matches. Here the CDR3 reads CASSRHRGDEKLFF. CDR3 sequence (DNA): TGTGCCAGCTCACGGCACAGGGGGGATGAAAAACTGTTTTTT. The full variable domain, with the rest looked up from reference TRBV18 and TRBJ1-4, is NAGVMQNPRHLVRRRGQEARLRCSPMKGHSHVYWYRQLPEEGLKFMVYLQKENIIDESGMPKERFSAEFPKEGPSILRIQQVVRGDSAAYFCASSRHRGDEKLFFGSGTQLSVL.

The chain links TRBV27 to TRBJ1-3, with D perhaps TRBD1 (5 bases). CDR3 size: 16 residues. The ends were cut back, 1 base at V and 4 bases at J, with 14 bases in the middle. Germline V gene lookup returns CDR1 MNHEY and CDR2 SMNVEV (reference sequence). The CDR3 DNA is TGTGCCAGCAGTTTATACGGACCTAGGACAGGAAACACCATATATTTT. This codes for CASSLYGPRTGNTIYF.

This clone was observed a single time. This CDR3 reads CASSEQGATDTQYF. The CDR3 DNA sequence: TGTGCCAGCAGTGAACAGGGGGCTACAGATACGCAGTATTTT. This rearrangement joins TRBV2 to TRBJ2-3; 8 nucleotides align to TRBD1. V lost 2 bases to trimming and J lost 3 bases; unmatched junction nucleotides: 1. Germline V CDR1 and CDR2: SNHLY, FYNNEI. The CDR3 has 14 amino acids.

V usage is TRBV20-1 and J usage is TRBJ1-1; D is unresolved. V lost 2 bases and J 8 bases, leaving 9 bases between the germline ends. This CDR3 has 11 residues. Germline V gene lookup returns CDR1 DFQATT and CDR2 SNEGSKA (reference sequence). In DNA, the CDR3 is TGCAGTGCTAGACGGCCCCCCGAAGCTTTCTTT. It translates to CSARRPPEAFF.

The chain carries TRBV5-6 and TRBJ2-1; weak D call: TRBD2 (5 bases). V dropped 4 bases and J dropped 0 bases, with 14 bases sitting between them. Looked up from germline, CDR1 is SGHDT and CDR2 is YYEEEE. There are 16 residues in the CDR3. The CDR3 region is CASSRSPGGSYNEQFF. The CDR3 bases are TGTGCCAGCAGCCGATCACCCGGAGGCTCCTACAATGAGCAGTTCTTC. Full variable domain (missing parts from reference TRBV5-6 and TRBJ2-1): DAGVTQSPTHLIKTRGQQVTLRCSPKSGHDTVSWYQQALGQGPQFIFQYYEEEERQRGNFPDRFSGHQFPNYSSELNVNALLLGDSALYLCASSRSPGGSYNEQFFGPGTRLTVL.

The V gene is TRBV21-1, the J gene TRBJ1-1; TRBD1 was called by the table and not checked on the DNA. TRBV21-1 is reported as a pseudogene. The CDR3 loop spans 10 amino acids. The CDR3: CASSSGEAFF. The CDR3 DNA follows: TGTGCCAGCAGTTCAGGGGAAGCTTTCTTT.

The J gene is TRBJ2-1, the V gene TRBV11-1; perhaps TRBD1 as D (5 bases). Germline CDR1 and CDR2: SGHAT and FQDESV (reference sequence). The V end lost 5 bases, the J end lost 5 bases, and 10 bases lay between the germline ends. CDR3 length: 13 residues. As DNA, the CDR3 is TGTGCCAGCAGCCAGGGTCTAGACAATGAGCAGTTCTTC. Amino acids: CASSQGLDNEQFF.

The chain couples TRBV4-1 to TRBJ1-2; 9 bases match TRBD1. J gave up 6 bases and V 4 bases, and 9 bases lay outside the gene matches. This CDR3 has 15 amino acids. Germline values: CDR1 MGHRA, CDR2 YSYEKL. CDR3 residues: CASSPGGTGGDGYTF. Written as DNA, the CDR3 is TGCGCCAGCAGCCCGGGGGGCACAGGGGGCGATGGCTACACCTTC.

This CDR3 reads CASSSNRGPNQPQHF. For the CDR3, the DNA is TGTGCCAGCAGCTCGAACAGGGGGCCAAATCAGCCCCAGCATTTT. The chain carries TRBV7-9 and TRBJ1-5; 9 nucleotides agree with TRBD1. Losses at the gene ends were 4 bases for V and 4 bases for J; bases not matched to a gene: 5. CDR1 and CDR2 (germline): SEHNR, FQNEAQ (reference sequence). This CDR3 spans 15 amino acids.

This clone appeared a single time. The chain recombines TRBV9 with TRBJ1-1; D unresolved. Germline CDR1 is SGDLS and CDR2 is YYNGEE. Trimming pared 0 bases from V and 4 bases from J, leaving 16 bases between. There are 16 residues in the CDR3. CDR3 DNA sequence: TGTGCCAGCAGCGTAGCCGGCCTAGGGCGAGGCACTGAAGCTTTCTTT. The encoded protein is CASSVAGLGRGTEAFF.

The genes are TRBV7-2 and TRBJ2-7, with TRBD1 identical over 9 bases. The CDR3 runs to 14 residues. Germline V gene sequence: CDR1 SGHTA, CDR2 FQGNSA. The V segment lost 5 bases and the J segment 6 bases; nucleotides outside the gene matches: 8. This CDR3 reads CASSPGTGFVEQYF. In DNA form, the CDR3 reads TGTGCCAGCAGCCCCGGGACAGGGTTCGTCGAGCAGTACTTC.

The J gene is TRBJ1-5, the V gene TRBV15; TRBD1 is a possible D gene (5 bases). The CDR3 length is 14 residues. The germline V gene has CDR1 LNHNV and CDR2 YYDKDF (reference sequence). V was pared by 0 bases and J by 4 bases, with 7 bases between. In DNA, the CDR3 is TGTGCCACCAGCAGAGACAGGGTAAATCAGCCCCAGCATTTT. Its protein is CATSRDRVNQPQHF.

DNA for the CDR3: TGTGCCAGCAGTGAAACAGGCTACGAGCAGTACTTC. Amino acids: CASSETGYEQYF. The rearrangement joins TRBV2 to TRBJ2-7, with D perhaps TRBD1 (5 bases). CDR1 and CDR2 from the germline V gene are SNHLY and FYNNEI. Trimming pared 2 bases from V and 3 bases from J, leaving 5 bases between. The CDR3 runs to 12 residues.

The rearrangement links TRBV12-3 or TRBV12-4 to TRBJ1-2, with D perhaps matching TRBD1 (5 bases). This CDR3 spans 12 amino acids. V shed 6 bases and J shed 8 bases, with 13 bases lying between them. This CDR3 is CASRTQVRGYTF. In DNA, the CDR3 is TGTGCCAGCAGGACACAGGTCAGGGGCTACACCTTC.

V gene TRBV5-1 combines with J gene TRBJ1-1; D is ambiguous. The CDR3 extends over 12 amino acids. Germline assignment: CDR1 SGHRS and CDR2 YFSETQ. Trimming removed 3 bases from V and 6 bases from J, with 9 bases in between. CDR3 residues: CASSSSGAEAFF. CDR3 DNA: TGCGCCAGCAGCTCCTCTGGGGCTGAAGCTTTCTTT.

The chain employs TRBV28 and TRBJ1-1; no clear D. The CDR3 runs to 14 residues. Germline V CDR1 and CDR2: MDHEN, SYDVKM. Trimming removed 6 bases at V and 1 base at J, with 12 bases between. As DNA, the CDR3 is TGTGCCAGCAGCTCTTCGGGGAGGAACACTGAAGCTTTCTTT. As protein: CASSSSGRNTEAFF.

The CDR3 is CATSDPGTGGETQYF. Here the CDR3 DNA reads TGTGCCACCAGTGACCCCGGGACAGGGGGAGAGACCCAGTACTTC. The chain employs TRBV24-1 and TRBJ2-5; 11 bases agree with TRBD1. V gave up 4 bases and J gave up 4 bases; unmatched junction bases: 4. Germline lookup yields CDR1 KGHDR and CDR2 SFDVKD. CDR3 length: 15 amino acids.

The chain joins TRBV25-1 to TRBJ2-7; D unresolved. The CDR3 sequence is 15 residues long. Germline assignment: CDR1 MGHDK and CDR2 SYGVNS. The V end lost 3 bases, the J end lost 5 bases, and 17 bases lay between the germline ends. Here the CDR3 DNA reads TGTGCCAGCAGTGAGTCCCTGAATGTTCGACACGAGCAGTACTTC. It specifies CASSESLNVRHEQYF.

The chain employs TRBV11-2 and TRBJ2-7, with a weak D call TRBD1 (5 bases). Trimming took 4 bases from V and 4 from J, leaving 8 bases between them. CDR1 is SGHAT, CDR2 FQNNGV, per germline. The CDR3 totals 12 residues. This chain's CDR3 is CASSSQEYEQYF. DNA of the CDR3: TGTGCCAGCAGCTCACAGGAGTACGAGCAGTACTTC. Complete variable domain (other parts from reference TRBV11-2 and TRBJ2-7): EAGVAQSPRYKIIEKRQSVAFWCNPISGHATLYWYQQILGQGPKLLIQFQNNGVVDDSQLPKDRFSAERLKGVDSTLKIQPAKLEDSAVYLCASSSQEYEQYFGPGTRLTVT.